Below are 9 T cell receptor beta chains sequenced from a single sample in a study of blood T cell repertoires in COVID-19. Generated by immunoSEQ multiplex PCR, the TCRdb table keeps only in-frame clones and is missing some. The table lists some 100,000 clones, 81% of them singletons. The source material was peripheral blood. The receptors shown here come from a man between 60 and 75 years old with acute or convalescent COVID-19.

The chain joins TRBV4-2 to TRBJ2-2; 8 bases are shared with TRBD1. J lost 4 bases, V lost 3 bases, and 7 bases had no gene match. The germline V gene has CDR1 LGHNA and CDR2 YNFKEQ. This CDR3 is built from 16 residues. DNA for the CDR3: TGTGCCAGCAGCCACCCGGACAGGGCGGGCACCGGGGAGCTGTTTTTT. This sequence encodes CASSHPDRAGTGELFF.

CDR3 sequence reads: CASSRARSGGELFF. The CDR3 DNA is TGTGCCAGCAGTCGTGCGCGGAGCGGCGGGGAGCTGTTTTTT. The gene calls are TRBV6-5 and TRBJ2-2; maybe TRBD2 (5 bases). The CDR3 is made up of 14 amino acids. Germline CDR1 and CDR2: MNHEY and SVGAGI. Trimming left V 5 bases short and J 7 bases short, with 14 bases between.

This sequence joins TRBV5-8 and TRBJ2-3; possibly TRBD2 for D (5 bases). The germline V gene has CDR1 SGHTS and CDR2 YDEGEE. The CDR3 covers 14 residues. Deletions cut 6 bases from V and 0 bases from J, with 11 bases between. The CDR3 DNA follows: TGTGCCAGCACGCCGGGGTTGAGCACAGATACGCAGTATTTT. Protein: CASTPGLSTDTQYF.

A remark on this clone: The same CDR3 also results from other DNA sequences found in this sample. The chain combines TRBV7-2 with TRBJ1-1; D is uncertain. This CDR3 region has 13 residues. V lost 3 bases to trimming and J lost 0 bases, with 5 bases between them. Germline CDR1 and CDR2: SGHTA and FQGNSA. In nucleotides, the CDR3 is TGTGCCAGCAGCTTTTCGGTGAACACTGAAGCTTTCTTT. Translation: CASSFSVNTEAFF.

V gene TRBV6-5 combines with J gene TRBJ1-6; the match to TRBD1 covers 11 bases. Losses at the gene ends were 5 bases for V and 10 bases for J; bases not matched to a gene: 7. Germline loops: CDR1 MNHEY, CDR2 SVGAGI. CDR3 length: 15 residues. The CDR3 nucleotides are TGTGCCAGCAGTCCGAGGACAGGGGGCCACTCACCCCTCCACTTT. This translates into CASSPRTGGHSPLHF.

J is TRBJ1-4 and V is TRBV19, with 7 bases lining up with TRBD1. V lost 4 bases, J lost 4 bases, and 3 bases stayed unmatched. This CDR3 is 14 amino acids long. Germline V lookup: CDR1 LNHDA, CDR2 SQIVND (reference sequence). The chain's CDR3 is CASSRGQNNEKLFF. CDR3 DNA: TGTGCCAGTAGTAGGGGACAGAATAATGAAAAACTGTTTTTT.

V and J are TRBV10-3 and TRBJ1-2, with D possibly TRBD1 on 6 matching bases. Germline V CDR1 and CDR2: ENHRY, SYGVKD. This CDR3 is built from 14 residues. Trimming took 4 bases from V and 2 from J, leaving 11 bases between them. The CDR3 region is CAISGEGQNYGYTF. The CDR3, as DNA: TGTGCCATCAGTGGCGAAGGACAGAACTATGGCTACACCTTC.

This chain links TRBV2 with TRBJ2-2; 10 bases match TRBD2. The V gene's germline CDR1 is SNHLY and CDR2 FYNNEI. Trimming cost V 3 bases and J 4 bases; bases outside gene matches: 5. This CDR3 contains 16 residues. This CDR3 is CASSELAGVPTGELFF. The CDR3 DNA sequence: TGTGCCAGCAGTGAGCTAGCGGGAGTTCCCACCGGGGAGCTGTTTTTT.

This clone was counted between two and nine times. V and J are TRBV7-3 and TRBJ2-2; the D is unclear. The V gene's germline CDR1 is SGHTA and CDR2 FQGTGA. The CDR3 spans 14 residues. Trimming left V 5 bases short and J 5 bases short, with 12 bases between. In DNA, the CDR3 is TGTGCCAGCAGCGTAGCTACGTGGACCGGGGAGCTGTTTTTT. Translating gives CASSVATWTGELFF. Full variable domain (rest looked up from reference TRBV7-3 and TRBJ2-2): GAGVSQTPSNKVTEKGKYVELRCDPISGHTALYWYRQSLGQGPEFLIYFQGTGAADDSGLPNDRFFAVRPEGSVSTLKIQRTERGDSAVYLCASSVATWTGELFFGEGSRLTVL.